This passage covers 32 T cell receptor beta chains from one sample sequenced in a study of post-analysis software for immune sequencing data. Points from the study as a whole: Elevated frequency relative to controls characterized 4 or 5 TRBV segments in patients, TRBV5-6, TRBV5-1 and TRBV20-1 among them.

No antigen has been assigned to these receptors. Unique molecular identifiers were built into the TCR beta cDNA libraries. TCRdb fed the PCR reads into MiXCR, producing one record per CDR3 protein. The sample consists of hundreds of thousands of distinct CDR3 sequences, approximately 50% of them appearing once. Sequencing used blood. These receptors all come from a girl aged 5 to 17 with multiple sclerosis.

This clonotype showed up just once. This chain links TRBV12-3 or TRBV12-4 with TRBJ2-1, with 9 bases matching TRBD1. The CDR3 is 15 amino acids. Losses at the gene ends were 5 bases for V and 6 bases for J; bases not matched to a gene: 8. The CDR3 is CASSPYRGPSNEQFF. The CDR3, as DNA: TGTGCCAGCAGTCCCTACAGGGGGCCGTCCAATGAGCAGTTCTTC.

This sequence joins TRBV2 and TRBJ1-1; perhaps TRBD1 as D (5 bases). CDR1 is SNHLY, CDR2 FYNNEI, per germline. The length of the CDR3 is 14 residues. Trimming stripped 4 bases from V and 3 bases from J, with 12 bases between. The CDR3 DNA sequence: TGTGCCAGCAGTGCGTCCGGGGGTGACACTGAAGCTTTCTTT. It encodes CASSASGGDTEAFF. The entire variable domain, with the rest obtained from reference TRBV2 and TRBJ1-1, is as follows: EPEVTQTPSHQVTQMGQEVILRCVPISNHLYFYWYRQILGQKVEFLVSFYNNEISEKSEIFDDQFSVERPDGSNFTLKIRSTKLEDSAMYFCASSASGGDTEAFFGQGTRLTVV.

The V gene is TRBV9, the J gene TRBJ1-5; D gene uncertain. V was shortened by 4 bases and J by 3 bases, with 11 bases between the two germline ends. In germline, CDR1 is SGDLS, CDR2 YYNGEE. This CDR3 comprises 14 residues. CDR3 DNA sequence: TGTGCCAGCAGCCCGACGGAGGCCAATCAGCCCCAGCATTTT. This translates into CASSPTEANQPQHF.

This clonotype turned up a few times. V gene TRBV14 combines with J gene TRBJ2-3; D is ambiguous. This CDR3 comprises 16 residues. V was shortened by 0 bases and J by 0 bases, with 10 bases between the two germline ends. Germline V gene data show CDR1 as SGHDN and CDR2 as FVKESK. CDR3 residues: CASSQDPILSTDTQYF. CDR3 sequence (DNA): TGTGCCAGCAGCCAAGATCCCATTCTTAGCACAGATACGCAGTATTTT.

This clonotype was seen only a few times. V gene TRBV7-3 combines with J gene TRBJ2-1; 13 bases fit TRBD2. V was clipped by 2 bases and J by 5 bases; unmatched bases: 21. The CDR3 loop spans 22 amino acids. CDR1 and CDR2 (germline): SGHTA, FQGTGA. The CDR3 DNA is TGTGCCAGCAGCTTATTCCGGGGGGCGAGCACTAGCGGGAGGGCCTGGGACAATGAGCAGTTCTTC. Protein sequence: CASSLFRGASTSGRAWDNEQFF.

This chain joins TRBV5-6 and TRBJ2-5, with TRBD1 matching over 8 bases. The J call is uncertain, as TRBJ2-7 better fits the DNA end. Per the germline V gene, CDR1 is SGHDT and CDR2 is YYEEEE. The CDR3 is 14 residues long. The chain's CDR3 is CASSWTGILYEQYF. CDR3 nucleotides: TGTGCCAGCAGCTGGACAGGGATACTCTACGAGCAGTACTTC.

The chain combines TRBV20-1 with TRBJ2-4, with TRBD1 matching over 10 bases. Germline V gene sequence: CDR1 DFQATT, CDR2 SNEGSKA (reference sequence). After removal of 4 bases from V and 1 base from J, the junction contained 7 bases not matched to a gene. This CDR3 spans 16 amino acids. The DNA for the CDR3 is TGCAGTGCTACGCACCGACAGGGGGCTGCCAAAAACATTCAGTACTTC. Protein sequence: CSATHRQGAAKNIQYF.

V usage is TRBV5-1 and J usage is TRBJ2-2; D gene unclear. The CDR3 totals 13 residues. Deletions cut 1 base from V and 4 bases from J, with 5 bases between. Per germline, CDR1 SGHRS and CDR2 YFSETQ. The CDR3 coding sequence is TGCGCCAGCAGCTTGCCGCCCACCGGGGAGCTGTTTTTT. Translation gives CASSLPPTGELFF. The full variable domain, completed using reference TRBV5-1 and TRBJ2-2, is KAGVTQTPRYLIKTRGQQVTLSCSPISGHRSVSWYQQTPGQGLQFLFEYFSETQRNKGNFPGRFSGRQFSNSRSEMNVSTLELGDSALYLCASSLPPTGELFFGEGSRLTVL.

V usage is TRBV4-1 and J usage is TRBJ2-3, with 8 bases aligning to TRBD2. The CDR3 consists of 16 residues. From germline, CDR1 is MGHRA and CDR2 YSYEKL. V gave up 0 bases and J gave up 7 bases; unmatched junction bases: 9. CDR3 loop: CASSQDGVAGRYTQYF. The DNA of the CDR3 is TGCGCCAGCAGCCAAGATGGAGTAGCGGGACGATATACGCAGTATTTT.

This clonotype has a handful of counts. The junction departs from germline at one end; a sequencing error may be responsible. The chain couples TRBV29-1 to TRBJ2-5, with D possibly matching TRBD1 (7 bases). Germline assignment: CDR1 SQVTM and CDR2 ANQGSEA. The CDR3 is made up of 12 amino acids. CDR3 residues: CSARGGTEAQYF. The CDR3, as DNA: TGCAGCGCCCGAGGAGGGACAGAGGCCCAGTACTTC. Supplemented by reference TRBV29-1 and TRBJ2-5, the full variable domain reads SAVISQKPSRDICQRGTSLTIQCQVDSQVTMMFWYRQQPGQSLTLIATANQGSEATYESGFVIDKFPISRPNLTFSTLTVSNMSPEDSSIYLCSARGGTEAQYFGPGTRLLVL.

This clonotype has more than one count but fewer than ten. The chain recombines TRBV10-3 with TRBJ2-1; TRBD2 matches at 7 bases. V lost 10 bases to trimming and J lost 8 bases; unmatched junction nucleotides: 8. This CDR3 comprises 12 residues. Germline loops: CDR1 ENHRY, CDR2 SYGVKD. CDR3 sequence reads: CATTGTNHEQFF. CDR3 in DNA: TGTGCCACGACGGGGACTAACCATGAGCAGTTCTTC.

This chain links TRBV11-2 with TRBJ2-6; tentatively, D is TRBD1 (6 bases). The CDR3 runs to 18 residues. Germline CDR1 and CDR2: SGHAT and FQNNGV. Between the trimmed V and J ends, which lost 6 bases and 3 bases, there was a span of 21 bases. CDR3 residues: CASSSVDRRRGGANVLTF. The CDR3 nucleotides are TGTGCCAGCAGTTCTGTGGACAGACGGCGAGGTGGGGCCAACGTCCTGACTTTC.

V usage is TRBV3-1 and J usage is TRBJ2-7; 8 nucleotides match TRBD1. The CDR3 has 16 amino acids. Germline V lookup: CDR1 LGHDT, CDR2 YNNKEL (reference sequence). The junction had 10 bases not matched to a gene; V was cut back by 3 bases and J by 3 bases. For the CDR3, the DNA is TGTGCCAGCAGCCACCCTGATTACAGGGGGAACTACGAGCAGTACTTC. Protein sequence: CASSHPDYRGNYEQYF.

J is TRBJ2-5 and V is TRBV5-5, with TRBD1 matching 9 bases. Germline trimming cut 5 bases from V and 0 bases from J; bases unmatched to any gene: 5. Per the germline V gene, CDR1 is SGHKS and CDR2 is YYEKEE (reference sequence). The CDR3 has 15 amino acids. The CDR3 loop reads CASSRDRVYQETQYF. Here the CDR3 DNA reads TGTGCCAGCAGTCGGGACAGGGTGTACCAAGAGACCCAGTACTTC.

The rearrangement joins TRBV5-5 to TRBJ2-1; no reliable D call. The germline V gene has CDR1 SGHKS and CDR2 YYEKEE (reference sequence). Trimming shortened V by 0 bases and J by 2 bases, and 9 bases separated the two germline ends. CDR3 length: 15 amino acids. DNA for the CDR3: TGTGCCAGCAGCTTGGTTGGGATTGCCTACAATGAGCAGTTCTTC. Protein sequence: CASSLVGIAYNEQFF.

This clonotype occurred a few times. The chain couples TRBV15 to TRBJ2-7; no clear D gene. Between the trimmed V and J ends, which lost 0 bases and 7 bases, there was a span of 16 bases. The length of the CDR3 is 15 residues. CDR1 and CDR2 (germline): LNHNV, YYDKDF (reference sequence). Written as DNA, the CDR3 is TGTGCCACCAGCAGAGATCAATGGACCAACTATGAGCAGTACTTC. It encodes CATSRDQWTNYEQYF.

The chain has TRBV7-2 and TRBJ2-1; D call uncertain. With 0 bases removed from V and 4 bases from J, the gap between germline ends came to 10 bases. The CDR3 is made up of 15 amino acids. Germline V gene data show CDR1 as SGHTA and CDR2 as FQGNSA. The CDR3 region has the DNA TGTGCCAGCAGCTTAGCACGGTCGGAGTACAATGAGCAGTTCTTC. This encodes CASSLARSEYNEQFF.

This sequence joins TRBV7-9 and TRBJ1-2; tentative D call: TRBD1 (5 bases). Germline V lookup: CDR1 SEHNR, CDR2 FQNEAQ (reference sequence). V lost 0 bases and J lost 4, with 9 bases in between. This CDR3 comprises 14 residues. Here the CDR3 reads CASSLARDGYGYTF. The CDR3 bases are TGTGCCAGCAGCTTAGCCCGGGACGGCTATGGCTACACCTTC. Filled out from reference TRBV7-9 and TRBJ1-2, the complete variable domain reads DTGVSQNPRHKITKRGQNVTFRCDPISEHNRLYWYRQTLGQGPEFLTYFQNEAQLEKSRLLSDRFSAERPKGSFSTLEIQRTEQGDSAMYLCASSLARDGYGYTFGSGTRLTVV.

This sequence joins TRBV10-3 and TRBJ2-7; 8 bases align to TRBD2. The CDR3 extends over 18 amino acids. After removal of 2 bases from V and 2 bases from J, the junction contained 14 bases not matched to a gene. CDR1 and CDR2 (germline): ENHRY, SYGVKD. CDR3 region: CAISEAAALAGLAYEQYF. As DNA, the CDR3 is TGTGCCATCAGTGAGGCAGCTGCCCTAGCGGGCCTCGCCTACGAGCAGTACTTC.

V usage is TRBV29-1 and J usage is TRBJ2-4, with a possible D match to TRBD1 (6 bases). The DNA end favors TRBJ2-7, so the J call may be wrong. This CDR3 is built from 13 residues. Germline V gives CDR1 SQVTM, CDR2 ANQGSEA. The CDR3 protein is CSVAGGQSYEQYF. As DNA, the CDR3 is TGCAGCGTTGCTGGAGGACAGTCCTACGAGCAGTACTTC.

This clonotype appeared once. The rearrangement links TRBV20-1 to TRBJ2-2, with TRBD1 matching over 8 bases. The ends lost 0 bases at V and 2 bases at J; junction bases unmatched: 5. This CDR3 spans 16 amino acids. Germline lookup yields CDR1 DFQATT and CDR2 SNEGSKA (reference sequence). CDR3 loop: CSARDRTGHNTGELFF. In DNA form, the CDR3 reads TGCAGTGCTAGAGACCGGACAGGGCATAACACCGGGGAGCTGTTTTTT.

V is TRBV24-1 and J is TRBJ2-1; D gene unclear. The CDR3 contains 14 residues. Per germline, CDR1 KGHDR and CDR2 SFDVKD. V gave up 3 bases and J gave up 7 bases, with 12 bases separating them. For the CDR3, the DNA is TGTGCCACCAGTGATCCGAACCTGGAAAATGAGCAGTTCTTC. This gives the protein CATSDPNLENEQFF.

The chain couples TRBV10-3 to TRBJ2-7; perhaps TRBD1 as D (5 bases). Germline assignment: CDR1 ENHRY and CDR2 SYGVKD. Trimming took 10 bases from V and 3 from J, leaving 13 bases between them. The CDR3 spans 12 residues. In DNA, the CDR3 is TGTGCCACGCGACAGCTTGACTACGAGCAGTACTTC. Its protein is CATRQLDYEQYF.

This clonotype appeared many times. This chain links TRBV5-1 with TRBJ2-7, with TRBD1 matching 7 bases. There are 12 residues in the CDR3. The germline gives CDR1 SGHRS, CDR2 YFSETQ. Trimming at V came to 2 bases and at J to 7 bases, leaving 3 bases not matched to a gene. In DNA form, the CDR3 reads TGCGCCAGCAGCTTCACAGGGGATGAGCAGTACTTC. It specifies CASSFTGDEQYF.

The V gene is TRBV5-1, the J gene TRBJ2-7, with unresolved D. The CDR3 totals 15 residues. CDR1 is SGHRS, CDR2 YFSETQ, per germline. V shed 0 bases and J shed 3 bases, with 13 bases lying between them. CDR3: CASSLDGRLNYEQYF. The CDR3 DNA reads TGCGCCAGCAGCTTGGATGGCAGGCTTAACTACGAGCAGTACTTC.

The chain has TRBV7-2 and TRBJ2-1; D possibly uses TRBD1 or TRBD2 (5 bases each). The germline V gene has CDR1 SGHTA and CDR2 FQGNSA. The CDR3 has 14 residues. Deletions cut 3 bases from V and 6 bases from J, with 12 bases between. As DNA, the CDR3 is TGTGCCAGCAGCTTGGGGGTCTCCCCCAATGAGCAGTTCTTC. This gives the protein CASSLGVSPNEQFF.

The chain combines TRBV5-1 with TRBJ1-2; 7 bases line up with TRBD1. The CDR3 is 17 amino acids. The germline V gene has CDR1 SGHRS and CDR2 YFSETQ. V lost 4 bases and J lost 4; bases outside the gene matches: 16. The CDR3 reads CASSGGVRQGESYGYTF. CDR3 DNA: TGCGCCAGCAGCGGTGGTGTAAGGCAGGGGGAGTCCTATGGCTACACCTTC.

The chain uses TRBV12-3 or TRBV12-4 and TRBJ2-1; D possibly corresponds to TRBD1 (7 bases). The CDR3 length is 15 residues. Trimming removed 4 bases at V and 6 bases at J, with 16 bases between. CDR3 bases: TGTGCCAGCAGTTGGGGCGTCAGGGGGGTCAATGAGCAGTTCTTC. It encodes CASSWGVRGVNEQFF.

The CDR3 nucleotides read TGTGCCAGCAGTTTATCGGGACTAGCGGGAGCTAAAGCCAAAAACATTCAGTACTTC. This encodes CASSLSGLAGAKAKNIQYF. This sequence joins TRBV28 and TRBJ2-4; 14 nucleotides match TRBD2. CDR3 length: 19 amino acids. Trimming removed 1 base from V and 0 bases from J; junction bases left unmatched: 5. Germline CDR1 is MDHEN and CDR2 is SYDVKM.

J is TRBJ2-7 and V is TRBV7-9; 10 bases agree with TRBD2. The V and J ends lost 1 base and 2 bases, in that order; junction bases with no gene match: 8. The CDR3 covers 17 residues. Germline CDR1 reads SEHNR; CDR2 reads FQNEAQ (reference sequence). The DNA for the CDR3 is TGTGCCAGCAGCTTAGGCACACTAGCGGGGAACCCCTACGAGCAGTACTTC. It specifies CASSLGTLAGNPYEQYF.

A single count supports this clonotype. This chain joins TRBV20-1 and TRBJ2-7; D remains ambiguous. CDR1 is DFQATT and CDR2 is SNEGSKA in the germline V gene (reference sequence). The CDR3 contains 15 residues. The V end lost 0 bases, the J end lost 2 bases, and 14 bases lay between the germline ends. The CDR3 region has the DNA TGCAGTGCTAGAGATCGAAGGACGGGTGCCTACGAGCAGTACTTC. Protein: CSARDRRTGAYEQYF.

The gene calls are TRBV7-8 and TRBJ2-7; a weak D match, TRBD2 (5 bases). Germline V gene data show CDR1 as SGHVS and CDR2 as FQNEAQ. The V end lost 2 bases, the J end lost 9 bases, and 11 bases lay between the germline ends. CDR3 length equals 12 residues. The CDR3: CASSLSGGGQYF. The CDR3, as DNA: TGTGCCAGCAGCTTAAGTGGAGGAGGGCAGTACTTC.